Below, one T cell receptor beta chain is given with its context. Its binding antigen is unknown. No base quality values were provided; no much bigger clone lies one nucleotide off. The immunoSEQ Assay, a bias-controlled multiplex PCR, was used to amplify TCRbeta CDR3 regions from genomic DNA. For the original study's pipeline: The number of nucleated cells in each sample was estimated by amplification of reference gene primers within the assay. To quantify the absolute abundance of each unique TCRbeta CDR3 rearrangement, sequence reads were collapsed and filtered. For each sample, productive Simpson clonality was calculated as the square root of Simpson's diversity index over productive rearrangements. What TCRdb holds here is the immuneACCESS table cut down to in-frame rearrangements. Part of the clones is not present; checked against another copy, under half of the missing clones reflect an unresolved V gene, and the others are unexplained. V and J calls and clone size are given by that table; D and trimming were obtained from the DNA. Within this sample are tens of thousands of clones, with about 86% of them counted one time only. In total, the top ten clones hold less than 6.5% of the sample.

The data belong to a study of blood T cell repertoires in COVID-19 (dated by TCRdb to 2020 to 2022). At the level of the whole study: Samples covering the acute and convalescent phases of COVID-19 were provided by collaborators in the United States, Italy and Spain. The prospective study material was composed of cDNA or gDNA derived from T cells, B-cell-depleted T cells, or PBMCs. Where available, HLA class I and class II types were obtained from metadata supplied by the sample provider rather than from assay-based typing. The samples were drawn from the first 160 participants of the ongoing ImmuneRACE study and from 1,254 subjects provided by 6 global collaborators. A freely available public database, intended as a resource for researchers studying the immune response to SARS-CoV-2, is where the repertoires were released. The dataset comprised deeply sampled blood TCRbeta repertoires from subjects exposed to, actively infected with, or recovered from COVID-19. Nearly every sample came with metadata listing a de-identified subject ID, COVID-19 status, age in years and sex.

Collaborating institutions collected whole blood in K2EDTA tubes following their own protocols. For TCRbeta analysis, collaborators shipped samples in one of three forms: frozen whole blood, isolated PBMCs, or DNA extracted from either of those sample types. Trimming takes 3 bases from V and 0 bases from J, and the germline ends sit 10 bases apart. Counted from cysteine to phenylalanine, this CDR3 has 15 amino acids. The retained sequence is limited to the CDR3, 45 bases, with the frame set at the first base. Sequences LNHDA (CDR1) and SQIVND (CDR2) are obtained from the germline V gene (reference sequence). What the research found in general, with its limitations: The amount of clinical and demographic metadata varied by source and participant and was provided uncurated.

The V and J genes are TRBV19 and TRBJ2-3; TRBD1 is a possible D gene, resting on 5 matching bases. Source material: peripheral blood. This receptor was identified in a man aged 35 to 55 with active COVID-19. CDR3 reads: CASSMEGASTDTQYF. The nucleotides read TGTGCCAGTAGTATGGAAGGGGCCAGCACAGATACGCAGTATTTT.